This T cell receptor beta chain is drawn from a study of cytomegalovirus exposure and HLA in healthy donors. V was clipped by 2 bases and J by 0 bases, with 9 bases between them. This CDR3 is built from 15 residues. CDR1 and CDR2 (germline): SGHAT, FQNNGV. The PCR employed 60 Vbeta primers together with 13 Jbeta primers. Sequencing was performed with immunoSEQ multiplex PCR; in TCRdb, only in-frame clones are kept and a portion is missing. The sample includes some 110,000 clones, approximately 69% seen only once; the top ten take around 10%. The receptor was isolated from a woman aged 50 to 60 in good health and CMV-seropositive. V and J are TRBV11-2 and TRBJ2-3, with D maybe TRBD1 (5 bases). Sequencing used PBMCs. CDR3 sequence: CASSLRQISTDTQYF. CDR3 nucleotides: TGTGCCAGCAGCTTACGACAGATTAGCACAGATACGCAGTATTTT.